Listed below are T cell receptor beta chains from one sample, sequenced in a study of regulatory T cells in long-lasting Graves disease. One entry per CDR3 protein results from TCRdb running MiXCR on the multiplex PCR reads. The sample has 350,000 to 450,000 distinct CDR3 sequences, around 21% seen once. The material was peripheral blood mononuclear cells (PBMCs), obtained when the disease was refractory, from a patient treated with antithyroid drugs. The origin of the receptors is a female donor with Graves disease. CDR3s include the opening cysteine and the closing phenylalanine or tryptophan. A D gene is named only where the DNA matches it firmly. The size of a clone is reported for some rows only, either as once, few or many, or as a class for expanded clones.

v_gene,j_gene,abundance,d_gene,CDR3nt,CDR3aa
TRBV12-3/TRBV12-4,TRBJ2-7,many,-,TGTGCCAGCAGCTTGGACATCTACGAGCAGTACTTC,CASSLDIYEQYF
TRBV5-6,TRBJ2-7,-,-,TGTGCCAGCAGCTTGGGAGTCGGAGCCTACGAGCAGTACTTC,CASSLGVGAYEQYF
TRBV19,TRBJ1-5,many,TRBD1,TGTGCCAGTAGTCGGCCCAGGGGGCTTGGTCATCAGCCCCAGCATTTT,CASSRPRGLGHQPQHF
TRBV6-2/TRBV6-3,TRBJ2-1,-,TRBD2,TGTGCCAGCAGTTACGGCGGGAGGTACTACAATGAGCAGTTCTTC,CASSYGGRYYNEQFF
TRBV29-1,TRBJ2-7,many,-,TGCAGTATTAGGGTCGGCAGGGGCTACGAGCAGTACTTC,CSIRVGRGYEQYF
TRBV29-1,TRBJ2-5,-,-,TGCAGCGTTGGGCGACTAGTCTCGCAAGAGACCCAGTACTTC,CSVGRLVSQETQYF
TRBV20-1,TRBJ1-2,-,-,TGCAGTGCGCCTCGGACACCATCCACCTACACCTTC,CSAPRTPSTYTF
TRBV20-1,TRBJ2-2,few,-,TGCAGTGCTCCCGGGACCCTGACATCTGGGGAGCTGTTTTTT,CSAPGTLTSGELFF
TRBV7-9,TRBJ1-1,-,TRBD1,TGTGCCAGCAGCCCCGGGACAGTTTGGGGCACTGAAGCTTTCTTT,CASSPGTVWGTEAFF
TRBV28,TRBJ2-7,-,TRBD1,TGTGCCAGCGCTCAGGGGGCCGTGCACGAGCAGTACTTC,CASAQGAVHEQYF
TRBV5-1,TRBJ1-1,-,-,TGCGCCAGCACTCACGACGGGAGTACCATGAACACTGAAGCTTTCTTT,CASTHDGSTMNTEAFF
TRBV11-2,TRBJ2-7,many,TRBD1,TGTGCCAGCAGCTTAGGACCCTTAGGGACAGGGGGGTACTTC,CASSLGPLGTGGYF
TRBV6-5,TRBJ2-5,-,-,TGTGCCAGCAGTTACTCGATGAATAAGAAGGAGACCCAGTACTTC,CASSYSMNKKETQYF
TRBV19,TRBJ2-5,-,-,TGTGCCAGTAGGCGGAGGGGGCAAGAGACCCAGTACTTC,CASRRRGQETQYF
TRBV28,TRBJ2-5,many,TRBD2,TGTGCCAGCAATGCCTCCGGAAAGGGACTAGCGATTTGGGAGACCCAGTACTTC,CASNASGKGLAIWETQYF
TRBV7-2,TRBJ2-1,-,-,TGTGCCAGCAGCGCCCGGCTTTTGAGCTCCTACAATGAGCAGTTCTTC,CASSARLLSSYNEQFF
TRBV12-3/TRBV12-4,TRBJ1-1,many,-,TGTGCCAGCAGTCGAGACAGGACGGAAGCTTTCTTT,CASSRDRTEAFF
TRBV13,TRBJ2-5,many,TRBD1,TGTGCCAGCAGCCTAGGGTACAGGGGGGTCGTGGCCCAGTACTTC,CASSLGYRGVVAQYF
TRBV7-9,TRBJ2-7,few,-,TGTGCCAGCAGCTTAGCGTCTGACACCTGGGTCCACTACTACGAGCAGTACTTC,CASSLASDTWVHYYEQYF
TRBV10-3,TRBJ1-2,many,-,TGTGCCATCAGTGAGGTGGGACTCTCATATGGCTACACCTTC,CAISEVGLSYGYTF
TRBV6-2/TRBV6-3,TRBJ1-5,-,TRBD1,TGTGCCAGCAGAGTCGCGACAGGGGGTAAGGGCCAGCCCCAGCATTTT,CASRVATGGKGQPQHF
TRBV7-2,TRBJ1-1,many,-,TGTGCCAGCAGCTTAGTGGTGGGGCTCGGCACTGAAGCTTTCTTT,CASSLVVGLGTEAFF
TRBV11-2,TRBJ2-6,many,TRBD1,TGTGCCAGCAGTTCCGGGACAGGGGCCTCCTCTGGGGCCAACGTCCTGACTTTC,CASSSGTGASSGANVLTF
TRBV10-3,TRBJ1-1,few,-,TGTGCCATCAGTGCAGGGTCCACTGAAGCTTTCTTT,CAISAGSTEAFF
TRBV7-2,TRBJ1-3,-,-,TGTGCCAGCAGCTTAAGCCCCGGGACATCCCTCGGTAACACCATATATTTT,CASSLSPGTSLGNTIYF
TRBV7-9,TRBJ2-7,few,-,TGTGCCAGCAGCACCCACGACGGGTCCTACGAGCAGTACTTC,CASSTHDGSYEQYF
TRBV12-3/TRBV12-4,TRBJ2-1,few,TRBD2,TGTGCCAGCAGGGGACTAGCGGGCTACAATGAGCAGTTCTTC,CASRGLAGYNEQFF
TRBV7-2,TRBJ1-2,-,-,TGTGCCAGCAGTCGAGGGACGGTTAGGGGTGGCTACACCTTC,CASSRGTVRGGYTF
TRBV24-1,TRBJ1-2,many,TRBD1,TGTGCCACCAGCGACACCGGGCAGGGGGCGAGGGGTCGCTACACCTTC,CATSDTGQGARGRYTF
TRBV6-1,TRBJ1-1,many,-,TGTGCCAGCAGTCAAGGGGAGACCATGAACACTGAAGCTTTCTTT,CASSQGETMNTEAFF
TRBV5-1,TRBJ1-4,-,TRBD1,TGCGCCAGCAGACCGGGACAGGCCTATGAAAAACTGTTTTTT,CASRPGQAYEKLFF
TRBV19,TRBJ1-5,few,TRBD1,TGTGCCAGTAGTAAGGGACGGCTAGAGGACAGGTGGAATTCGCAGCCCCAGCATTTT,CASSKGRLEDRWNSQPQHF
TRBV25-1,TRBJ2-7,few,-,TGTGCCAGCAGCGGTTCCAGGCCGGGGGAGCAGTACTTC,CASSGSRPGEQYF
TRBV3-1,TRBJ2-1,-,-,TGTGCCAGCAGCCCACGGTTGCTTAGTGAGCAGTTCTTC,CASSPRLLSEQFF
TRBV7-2,TRBJ2-7,few,-,TGTGCCAGCAGCTTAGCGATCGGATCCTACGAGCAGTACTTC,CASSLAIGSYEQYF
TRBV6-1,TRBJ2-5,-,TRBD2,TGTGCCAGCAGTTATTCCGGGCTAGCGGGATCTAAGGAGACCCAGTACTTC,CASSYSGLAGSKETQYF
TRBV20-1,TRBJ2-4,-,TRBD1,TGCAGTGCTAGAGATAGTTTGTCGGGACAGAAAAACATTCAGTACTTC,CSARDSLSGQKNIQYF
TRBV5-1,TRBJ1-2,-,-,TGCGCCAGCAGCCGGAATTTACGTGGTCCGATCTATGGCTACACCTTC,CASSRNLRGPIYGYTF
TRBV6-2/TRBV6-3,TRBJ2-7,few,TRBD2,TGTGCCAGCAGCAACCCCGGGACTAGCGGACGGAGCCTACCGTACGAGCAGTACTTC,CASSNPGTSGRSLPYEQYF
TRBV29-1,TRBJ1-1,few,TRBD1,TGCAGCGTTGAAAATGCTATAAGCAGGGGGCGGAAGGCTTTCTTT,CSVENAISRGRKAFF
TRBV27,TRBJ2-7,few,TRBD1,TGTGCCAGCAAGGGGACAGGGAGGACCTACGAGCAGTACTTC,CASKGTGRTYEQYF
TRBV6-2/TRBV6-3,TRBJ2-7,many,TRBD2,TGTGCCAGCACAGCTAGCGGGCTCTACGAGCAGTACTTC,CASTASGLYEQYF
TRBV2,TRBJ2-7,many,TRBD1,TGTGCCAGCAGCCGCGATGGACAGGGCCTGGGGGAGCAGTACTTC,CASSRDGQGLGEQYF
TRBV7-2,TRBJ2-7,many,-,TGTGCCAGCAGCTCCCTAGCCCAGGCCGGAGCTGCCTACGAGCAGTACTTC,CASSSLAQAGAAYEQYF
TRBV28,TRBJ2-3,-,-,TGTGCCAGTTCGATAAGCACAGATACGCAGTATTTT,CASSISTDTQYF
TRBV28,TRBJ2-7,once,-,TGTGCCAGCAGTTCGGCAGGGGTGTACAAGCAGTACTTC,CASSSAGVYKQYF
TRBV29-1,TRBJ2-7,-,-,TGCAGCGTCCGCCGGGGGCTCGAGCAGTACTTC,CSVRRGLEQYF
TRBV11-2,TRBJ2-7,-,TRBD2,TGTGCCAGCAGCTCGCGACTAGCGGACTCCTACGAGCAGTACTTC,CASSSRLADSYEQYF
TRBV20-1,TRBJ2-7,-,TRBD2,TGCAGTGCTGGACTAGCAGACGAGCAGTACTTC,CSAGLADEQYF
TRBV20-1,TRBJ2-7,-,-,TGCAGTGCTGATAACTGGGCCCGAGGGAAGGGGCCCTACGAGCAGTACTTC,CSADNWARGKGPYEQYF
TRBV2,TRBJ2-1,few,TRBD2,TGTGCCAGCAGTGAGAATGAGGCGGGAGAAACCTACAATGAGCAGTTCTTC,CASSENEAGETYNEQFF
TRBV19,TRBJ1-6,many,TRBD1,TGTGCCACCCGGACAGGGGATAATTCACCCCTCCACTTT,CATRTGDNSPLHF